A single sample is the source of the 20 T cell receptor beta chains below, sequenced in a study of T cells in Graves' hyperthyroidism and ophthalmopathy. Amplification of TCR beta CDR3 regions used RNA as the template. The HTBI set primed first-round TCR CDR3 RT-PCR. From the multiplex PCR reads, TCRdb called clonotypes with MiXCR, one entry per CDR3 protein. This sample carries about 640,000 distinct CDR3 sequences, about a fifth of them seen once, and the ten largest clones take 30% to 40%. Material for sequencing was blood. The source is a man aged 25-45 years with Graves' ophthalmopathy.

This clonotype was picked up many times. As DNA, the CDR3 is TGTGCCAGCAGCCAGGGCGGAAACACCATATATTTT. Encoded protein: CASSQGGNTIYF. The V and J genes are TRBV3-1 and TRBJ1-3; no clear D. In germline, CDR1 is LGHDT, CDR2 YNNKEL (reference sequence). The CDR3 is 12 residues long. Trimming left V 3 bases short and J 4 bases short, with 4 bases between.

The chain links TRBV20-1 to TRBJ2-7, with a possible D match to TRBD2 (6 bases). CDR1 and CDR2 from the germline V gene are DFQATT and SNEGSKA (reference sequence). This CDR3 region has 14 residues. V lost 0 bases and J 2 bases, leaving 11 bases between the germline ends. CDR3 protein: CSARDRRGTYEQYF. CDR3 nucleotides: TGCAGTGCTAGAGATAGGCGGGGCACCTACGAGCAGTACTTC.

This clonotype was seen only a few times. The rearrangement joins TRBV11-1 to TRBJ2-7; 10 bases agree with TRBD1. The V segment lost 5 bases and the J segment 6 bases; nucleotides outside the gene matches: 13. Germline CDR1 and CDR2: SGHAT and FQDESV (reference sequence). This CDR3 is built from 16 residues. The CDR3 sequence: CASSPQTGGEFGEQYF. The CDR3 nucleotides are TGTGCCAGCAGCCCGCAGACAGGGGGCGAGTTTGGCGAGCAGTACTTC.

This clonotype was seen a few times. The chain combines TRBV27 with TRBJ2-7; 8 bases are shared with TRBD2. In germline, CDR1 is MNHEY, CDR2 SMNVEV (reference sequence). J was trimmed by 0 bases and V by 5 bases; bases with no gene match: 6. The CDR3 covers 15 residues. CDR3: CASSVTGGSSYEQYF. DNA of the CDR3: TGTGCCAGCAGTGTAACGGGAGGGAGCTCCTACGAGCAGTACTTC.

In this sample, this clonotype turned up many times. V gene TRBV3-1 combines with J gene TRBJ2-3; 7 positions agree with TRBD2. J was trimmed by 1 base and V by 6 bases; bases with no gene match: 10. Germline V CDR1 and CDR2: LGHDT, YNNKEL (reference sequence). This CDR3 spans 16 amino acids. In nucleotides, the CDR3 is TGTGCCAGCAGTCCCCGGAGTAGCGGGCGCACAGATACGCAGTATTTT. Its protein product is CASSPRSSGRTDTQYF.

This clonotype was counted at least ten times. The genes are TRBV10-3 and TRBJ2-3; 15 nucleotides line up with TRBD2. The CDR3 loop spans 17 amino acids. Germline V gene sequence: CDR1 ENHRY, CDR2 SYGVKD. After removal of 6 bases from V and 6 bases from J, the junction contained 10 bases not matched to a gene. The CDR3 nucleotides read TGTGCCATCAGGCCGGGACTAGCGGGAGGTGGGACGGATACGCAGTATTTT. It specifies CAIRPGLAGGGTDTQYF.

The chain uses TRBV9 and TRBJ2-1; 14 bases are shared with TRBD2. Trimming at V came to 3 bases and at J to 2 bases, leaving 13 bases not matched to a gene. Germline values: CDR1 SGDLS, CDR2 YYNGEE. CDR3 length: 20 residues. CDR3 sequence: CASSAPPSGTSGSPYNEQFF. CDR3 in DNA: TGTGCCAGCAGCGCCCCCCCCTCCGGGACTAGCGGGAGCCCCTACAATGAGCAGTTCTTC.

The genes are TRBV20-1 and TRBJ2-1; 10 bases align to TRBD2. The CDR3 covers 14 residues. V dropped 4 bases and J dropped 10; count of bases not matched to a gene: 10. Germline V CDR1 and CDR2: DFQATT, SNEGSKA (reference sequence). The CDR3 protein is CSANMLAGDNEQFF. The CDR3 nucleotides are TGCAGTGCTAACATGCTAGCGGGAGATAACGAGCAGTTCTTC.

On this clonotype itself: At one boundary the junction diverges from the germline segment, which might be a read error. The CDR3 sequence is CASTRGLAGTDF. The CDR3 coding sequence is TGTGCCAGCACCCGGGGGCTAGCGGGAACCGACTTC. The chain uses TRBV28 and TRBJ2-5; 9 bases line up with TRBD2. The CDR3 is made up of 12 amino acids. Germline CDR1 MDHEN, CDR2 SYDVKM.

This clonotype was seen ten or more times. The rearrangement links TRBV2 to TRBJ2-4, with TRBD2 identical over 7 bases. CDR3 length: 19 amino acids. V was pared by 0 bases and J by 0 bases, with 11 bases of the junction left unmatched. Looked up from germline, CDR1 is SNHLY and CDR2 is FYNNEI. This chain's CDR3 is CASSEAGGWGRPAKNIQYF. CDR3 nucleotide sequence: TGTGCCAGCAGTGAAGCGGGAGGGTGGGGGAGACCAGCCAAAAACATTCAGTACTTC.

This chain uses TRBV12-3 or TRBV12-4 with TRBJ1-2, with 7 nucleotides matching TRBD1. The CDR3 spans 14 residues. Losses at the gene ends were 5 bases for V and 2 bases for J; bases not matched to a gene: 5. The CDR3 nucleotides read TGTGCCAGCAGTCGACAGGGCTCAAACTATGGCTACACCTTC. Encoded protein: CASSRQGSNYGYTF.

The chain recombines TRBV5-5 with TRBJ2-7; the match to TRBD2 covers 12 bases. Germline loops: CDR1 SGHKS, CDR2 YYEKEE (reference sequence). V trimming: 4 bases; J trimming: 4 bases; junction bases outside the gene matches: 6. The CDR3 is made up of 15 amino acids. This CDR3 is CASSDRTSGIYEQYF. Here the CDR3 DNA reads TGTGCCAGCAGCGACCGGACTAGCGGGATATACGAGCAGTACTTC.

This rearrangement joins TRBV10-3 to TRBJ2-4; D remains ambiguous. Germline values: CDR1 ENHRY, CDR2 SYGVKD. This CDR3 contains 15 residues. Trimming stripped 3 bases from V and 8 bases from J, with 17 bases between. The DNA for the CDR3 is TGTGCCATCAGTGACGACGGACGGGCGCGAGACATTCAGTACTTC. Protein product: CAISDDGRARDIQYF.

This clonotype was seen at least ten times. A junction end diverges from the germline sequence, so it may reflect a read error. CDR3 sequence reads: CAISSGAQETQYF. CDR3 nucleotide sequence: TGTGCCATCAGTAGCGGAGCCCAAGAGACCCAGTACTTC. This chain connects TRBV28 to TRBJ2-5; TRBD2 is a possible D gene (6 bases). CDR3 length: 13 amino acids. Germline CDR1 reads MDHEN; CDR2 reads SYDVKM.

Regarding this clonotype: A read error is possible here, since a much larger clone lies one base away. The chain combines TRBV28 with TRBJ2-7, with D uncertain. CDR3 length: 14 amino acids. In germline, CDR1 is MDHEN, CDR2 SYDVKM. The V gene lost 4 bases and the J gene lost 1 base, with 11 bases spanning the gap. The CDR3 is CASSSETESYEQYF. The CDR3 region has the DNA TGTGCCAGCAGTTCCGAGACGGAGTCCTACGAGCAGTACTTC.

J is TRBJ1-3 and V is TRBV29-1; D unresolved. This CDR3 is built from 13 residues. The V end was cut by 4 bases, the J end by 2 bases, with 9 bases between. From germline, CDR1 is SQVTM and CDR2 ANQGSEA. Here the CDR3 DNA reads TGCAGCGTTGTGTGGGGAGCTGGAAACACCATATATTTT. It yields the protein CSVVWGAGNTIYF. The whole variable domain, remainder taken from reference TRBV29-1 and TRBJ1-3, is SAVISQKPSRDICQRGTSLTIQCQVDSQVTMMFWYRQQPGQSLTLIATANQGSEATYESGFVIDKFPISRPNLTFSTLTVSNMSPEDSSIYLCSVVWGAGNTIYFGEGSWLTVV.

This sequence joins TRBV6-2 or TRBV6-3 and TRBJ2-5, with D unresolved. This CDR3 comprises 14 residues. Germline CDR1 and CDR2: MNHEY and SVGEGT. V lost 2 bases to trimming and J lost 2 bases, with 9 bases between them. The CDR3 loop is CASSYGLFQETQYF. DNA of the CDR3: TGTGCCAGCAGTTACGGCCTCTTTCAAGAGACCCAGTACTTC.

The chain uses TRBV7-2 and TRBJ2-7, with 11 bases fitting TRBD2. Germline CDR1 and CDR2: SGHTA and FQGNSA. The V gene end was trimmed by 2 bases and the J gene end by 2 bases; junction bases not matched to a gene: 11. This CDR3 is built from 18 residues. The CDR3 is CASSLTPPGTSGAYEQYF. In nucleotides, the CDR3 is TGTGCCAGCAGCTTAACCCCACCCGGGACTAGCGGAGCCTACGAGCAGTACTTC.

The sample holds a few counts of this clonotype. V is TRBV9 and J is TRBJ2-3; 9 nucleotides agree with TRBD1. The CDR3 has 18 amino acids. The germline CDR1 and CDR2 sequences are SGDLS and YYNGEE. The V segment lost 0 bases and the J segment 3 bases; nucleotides outside the gene matches: 11. CDR3 residues: CASSVARDGTGSTDTQYF. CDR3 coding DNA: TGTGCCAGCAGCGTAGCAAGGGATGGGACAGGGTCGACAGATACGCAGTATTTT.

In its sample, this clonotype was seen many times. The rearrangement joins TRBV28 to TRBJ2-1; TRBD2 agrees at 7 bases. The CDR3 is made up of 15 amino acids. Germline V gene sequence: CDR1 MDHEN, CDR2 SYDVKM. Trimming removed 6 bases from V and 4 bases from J; junction bases left unmatched: 9. The CDR3 spells CASRGGGSGYNEQFF. CDR3 coding DNA: TGTGCCAGCAGGGGGGGGGGGAGTGGGTACAATGAGCAGTTCTTC.